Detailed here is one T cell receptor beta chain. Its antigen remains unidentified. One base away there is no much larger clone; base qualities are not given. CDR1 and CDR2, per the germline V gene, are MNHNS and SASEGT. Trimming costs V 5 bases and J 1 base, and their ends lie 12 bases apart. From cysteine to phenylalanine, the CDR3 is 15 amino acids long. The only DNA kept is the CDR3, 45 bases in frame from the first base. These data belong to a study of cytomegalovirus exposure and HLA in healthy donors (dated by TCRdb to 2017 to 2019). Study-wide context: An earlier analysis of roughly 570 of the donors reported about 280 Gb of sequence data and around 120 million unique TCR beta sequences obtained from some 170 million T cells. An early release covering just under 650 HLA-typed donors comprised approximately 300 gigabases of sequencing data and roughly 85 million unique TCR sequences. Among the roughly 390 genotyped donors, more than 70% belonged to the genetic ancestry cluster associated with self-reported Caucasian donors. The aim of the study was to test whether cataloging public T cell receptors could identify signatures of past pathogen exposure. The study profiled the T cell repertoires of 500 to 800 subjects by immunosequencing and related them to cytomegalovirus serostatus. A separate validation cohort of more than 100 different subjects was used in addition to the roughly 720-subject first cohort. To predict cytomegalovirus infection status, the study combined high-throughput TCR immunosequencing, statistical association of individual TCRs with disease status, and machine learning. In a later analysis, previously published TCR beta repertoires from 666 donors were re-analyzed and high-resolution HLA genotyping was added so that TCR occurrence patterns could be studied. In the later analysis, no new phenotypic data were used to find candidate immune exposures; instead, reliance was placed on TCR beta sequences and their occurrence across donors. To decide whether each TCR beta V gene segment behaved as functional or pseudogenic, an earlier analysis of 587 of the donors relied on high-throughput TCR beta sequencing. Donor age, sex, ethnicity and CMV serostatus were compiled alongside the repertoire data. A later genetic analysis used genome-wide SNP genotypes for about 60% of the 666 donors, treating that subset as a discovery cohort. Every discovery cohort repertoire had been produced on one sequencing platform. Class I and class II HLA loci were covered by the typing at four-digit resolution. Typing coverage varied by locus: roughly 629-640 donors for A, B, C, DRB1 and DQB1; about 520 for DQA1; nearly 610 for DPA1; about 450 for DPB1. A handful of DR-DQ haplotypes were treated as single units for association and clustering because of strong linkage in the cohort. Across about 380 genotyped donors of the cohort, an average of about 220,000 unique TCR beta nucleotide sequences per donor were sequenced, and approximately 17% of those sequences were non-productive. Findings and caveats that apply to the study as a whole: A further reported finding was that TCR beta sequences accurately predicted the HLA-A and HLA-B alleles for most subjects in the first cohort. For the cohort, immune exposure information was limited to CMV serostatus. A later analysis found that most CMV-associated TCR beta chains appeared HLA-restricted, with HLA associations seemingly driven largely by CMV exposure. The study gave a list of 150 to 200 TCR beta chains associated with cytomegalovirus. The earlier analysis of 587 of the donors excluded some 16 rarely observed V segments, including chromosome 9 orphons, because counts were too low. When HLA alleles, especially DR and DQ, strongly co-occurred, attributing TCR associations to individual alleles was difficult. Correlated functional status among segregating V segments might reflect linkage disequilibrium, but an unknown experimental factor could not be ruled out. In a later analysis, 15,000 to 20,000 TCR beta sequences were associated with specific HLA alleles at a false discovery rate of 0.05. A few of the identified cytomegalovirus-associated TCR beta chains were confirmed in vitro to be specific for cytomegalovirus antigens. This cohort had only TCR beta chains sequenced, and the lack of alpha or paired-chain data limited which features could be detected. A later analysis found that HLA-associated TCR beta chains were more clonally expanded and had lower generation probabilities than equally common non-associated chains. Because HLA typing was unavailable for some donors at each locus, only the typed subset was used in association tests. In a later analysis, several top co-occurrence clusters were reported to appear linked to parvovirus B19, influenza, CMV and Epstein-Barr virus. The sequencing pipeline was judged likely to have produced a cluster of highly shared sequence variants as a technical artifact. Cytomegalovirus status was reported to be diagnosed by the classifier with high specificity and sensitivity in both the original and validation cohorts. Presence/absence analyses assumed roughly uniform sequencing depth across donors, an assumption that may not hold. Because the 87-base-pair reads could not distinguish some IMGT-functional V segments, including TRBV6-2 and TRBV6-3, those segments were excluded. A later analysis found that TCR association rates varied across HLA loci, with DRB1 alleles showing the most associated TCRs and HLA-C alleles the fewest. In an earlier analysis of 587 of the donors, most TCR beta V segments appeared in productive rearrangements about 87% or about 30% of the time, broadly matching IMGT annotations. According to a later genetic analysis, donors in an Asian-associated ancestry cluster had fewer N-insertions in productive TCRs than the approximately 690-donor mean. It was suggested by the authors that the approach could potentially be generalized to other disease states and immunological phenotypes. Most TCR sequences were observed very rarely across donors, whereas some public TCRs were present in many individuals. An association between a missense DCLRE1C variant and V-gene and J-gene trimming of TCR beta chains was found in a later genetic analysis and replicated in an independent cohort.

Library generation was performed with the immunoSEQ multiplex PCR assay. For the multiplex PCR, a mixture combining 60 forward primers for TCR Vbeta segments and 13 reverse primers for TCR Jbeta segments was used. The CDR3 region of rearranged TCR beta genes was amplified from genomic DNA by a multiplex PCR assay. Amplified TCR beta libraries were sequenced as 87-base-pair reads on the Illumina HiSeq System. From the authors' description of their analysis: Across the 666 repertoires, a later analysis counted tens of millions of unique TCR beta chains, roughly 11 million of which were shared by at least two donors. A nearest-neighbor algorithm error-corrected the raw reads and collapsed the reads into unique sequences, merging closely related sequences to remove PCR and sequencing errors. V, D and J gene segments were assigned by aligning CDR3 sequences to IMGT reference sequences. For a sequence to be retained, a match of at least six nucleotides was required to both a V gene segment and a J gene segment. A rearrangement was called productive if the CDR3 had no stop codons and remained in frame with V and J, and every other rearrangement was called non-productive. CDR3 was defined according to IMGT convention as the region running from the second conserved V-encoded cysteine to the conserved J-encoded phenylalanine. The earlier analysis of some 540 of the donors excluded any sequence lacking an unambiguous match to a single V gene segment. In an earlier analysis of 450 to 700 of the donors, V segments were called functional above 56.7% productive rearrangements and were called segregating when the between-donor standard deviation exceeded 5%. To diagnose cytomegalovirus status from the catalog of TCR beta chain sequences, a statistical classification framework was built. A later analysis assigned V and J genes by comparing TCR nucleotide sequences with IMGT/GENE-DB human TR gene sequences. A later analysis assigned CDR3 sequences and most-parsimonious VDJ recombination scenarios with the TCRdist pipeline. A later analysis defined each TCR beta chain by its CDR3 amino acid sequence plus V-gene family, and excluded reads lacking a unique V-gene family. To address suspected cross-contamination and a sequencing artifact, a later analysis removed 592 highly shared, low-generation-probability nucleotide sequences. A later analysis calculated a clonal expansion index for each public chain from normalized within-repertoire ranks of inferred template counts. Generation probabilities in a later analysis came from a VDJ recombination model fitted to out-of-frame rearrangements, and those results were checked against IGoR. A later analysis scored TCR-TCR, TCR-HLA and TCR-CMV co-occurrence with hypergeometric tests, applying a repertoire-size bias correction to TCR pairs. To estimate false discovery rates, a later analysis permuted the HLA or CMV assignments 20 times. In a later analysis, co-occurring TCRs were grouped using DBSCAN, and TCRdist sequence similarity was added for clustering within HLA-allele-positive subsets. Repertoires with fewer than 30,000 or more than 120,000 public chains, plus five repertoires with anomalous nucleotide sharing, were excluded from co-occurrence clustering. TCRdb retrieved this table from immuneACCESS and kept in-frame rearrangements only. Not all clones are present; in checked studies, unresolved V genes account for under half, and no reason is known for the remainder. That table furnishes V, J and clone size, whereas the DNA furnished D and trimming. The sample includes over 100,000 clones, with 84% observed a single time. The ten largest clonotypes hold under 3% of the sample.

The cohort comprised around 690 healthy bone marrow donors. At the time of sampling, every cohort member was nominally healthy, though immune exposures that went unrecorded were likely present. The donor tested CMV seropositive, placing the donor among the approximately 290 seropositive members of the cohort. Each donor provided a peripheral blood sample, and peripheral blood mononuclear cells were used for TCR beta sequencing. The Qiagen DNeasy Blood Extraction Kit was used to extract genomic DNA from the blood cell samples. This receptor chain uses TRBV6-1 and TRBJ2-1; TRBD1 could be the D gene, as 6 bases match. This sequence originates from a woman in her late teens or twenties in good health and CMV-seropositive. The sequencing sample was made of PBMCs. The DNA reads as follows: TGTGCCAGCAGTCTACAGGGAAGGTCCTACAATGAGCAGTTCTTC. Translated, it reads CASSLQGRSYNEQFF.